Presented here are 30 T cell receptor beta chains from one specimen sequenced in a study of control samples from healthy donors and cancer patients. The assay was immunoSEQ multiplex PCR, and TCRdb's table has in-frame clones only and misses some. The table includes roughly 69,000 clones, roughly 86% detected once. Sequencing used PBMCs. Receptors originate from a woman between 45 and 65 years old with head and neck cancer.

This chain joins TRBV2 and TRBJ1-5; D not resolved. Germline CDR1 reads SNHLY; CDR2 reads FYNNEI. V was pared by 6 bases and J by 9 bases, with 12 bases between. The length of the CDR3 is 12 residues. The CDR3 DNA is TGTGCCAGCAGCCTAGTCTCAGGGCCCCAGCATTTT. Protein sequence: CASSLVSGPQHF. Using reference TRBV2 and TRBJ1-5 for the parts outside the CDR3, the full variable domain is EPEVTQTPSHQVTQMGQEVILRCVPISNHLYFYWYRQILGQKVEFLVSFYNNEISEKSEIFDDQFSVERPDGSNFTLKIRSTKLEDSAMYFCASSLVSGPQHFGDGTRLSIL.

V usage is TRBV19 and J usage is TRBJ1-6; TRBD1 aligns across 10 bases. The CDR3 is 16 amino acids. The V gene's germline CDR1 is LNHDA and CDR2 SQIVND (reference sequence). V was pared by 6 bases and J by 8 bases, with 10 bases of the junction left unmatched. CDR3 sequence (DNA): TGTGCCAGTAGGCCGGGACAGGGGCGGGTGGATTCACCCCTCCACTTT. It encodes CASRPGQGRVDSPLHF.

The chain links TRBV28 to TRBJ2-7; TRBD1 agrees at 9 bases. The germline V gene has CDR1 MDHEN and CDR2 SYDVKM. Unmatched junction bases numbered 8, after V lost 6 bases and J lost 8 bases. This CDR3 region has 13 residues. CDR3 DNA sequence: TGTGCCAGCAGAGGGCCTGGGACAGGGCAGCAGTACTTC. It encodes CASRGPGTGQQYF. Combining the CDR3 with reference TRBV28 and TRBJ2-7 gives the whole variable domain DVKVTQSSRYLVKRTGEKVFLECVQDMDHENMFWYRQDPGLGLRLIYFSYDVKMKEKGDIPEGYSVSREKKERFSLILESASTNQTSMYLCASRGPGTGQQYFGPGTRLTVT.

The chain employs TRBV30 and TRBJ1-5, with D unresolved. With 3 bases removed from V and 3 bases from J, the gap between germline ends came to 9 bases. Germline CDR1 and CDR2: GTSNPN and SVGIG (reference sequence). The CDR3 sequence is 13 residues long. The CDR3 protein is CAWSEGLNQPQHF. The CDR3 nucleotides read TGTGCCTGGAGCGAGGGTCTCAATCAGCCCCAGCATTTT.

In this sample, this clone turned up once. This sequence joins TRBV2 and TRBJ2-5; D might be TRBD2 (6 bases). CDR1 SNHLY and CDR2 FYNNEI come from the germline V gene. This CDR3 has 14 amino acids. The V gene lost 10 bases and the J gene lost 7 bases, with 22 bases spanning the gap. The CDR3 DNA reads TGTGCCACCATACCCGGAGGGGTCGCTCGGACCCAGTACTTC. Translated: CATIPGGVARTQYF.

This chain joins TRBV11-3 and TRBJ2-1, with D perhaps assigned TRBD1 or TRBD2 (6 bases each). CDR1 SGHNT and CDR2 YENEEA come from the germline V gene. Trimming took off 5 bases at V and 0 bases at J, with 11 bases between the two ends. The CDR3 has 15 amino acids. CDR3 residues: CASSKEGGSYNEQFF. Written as DNA, the CDR3 is TGTGCCAGCAGCAAGGAGGGGGGCTCCTACAATGAGCAGTTCTTC.

The J gene is TRBJ1-1, the V gene TRBV6-6; D possibly corresponds to TRBD1 (5 bases). CDR3 length equals 11 residues. Germline V gene lookup returns CDR1 MNHNY and CDR2 SVGAGI (reference sequence). V gave up 10 bases and J gave up 5 bases, with 11 bases separating them. The CDR3 coding sequence is TGTGCCACTAGGGGTCGGACTGAAGCTTTCTTT. As protein: CATRGRTEAFF.

This chain connects TRBV12-3 or TRBV12-4 to TRBJ1-2; 7 bases match TRBD1. The CDR3 runs 13 residues. J was trimmed by 8 bases and V by 0 bases; bases with no gene match: 3. The CDR3 DNA follows: TGTGCCAGCAGTTTAGCACGACAGGGAGGCTACACCTTC. As protein: CASSLARQGGYTF.

CDR3 region: CATSSDSSSYNSPLHF. CDR3 coding DNA: TGTGCCACCAGCAGCGACAGTAGCTCCTATAATTCACCCCTCCACTTT. The chain links TRBV15 to TRBJ1-6; possible D gene TRBD1, 5 bases. The CDR3 length is 16 residues. V lost 3 bases and J lost 0, with 9 bases in between. Germline CDR1 is LNHNV and CDR2 is YYDKDF (reference sequence).

This chain uses TRBV5-6 with TRBJ1-4, with TRBD1 matching over 9 bases. The CDR3 is 15 residues long. The germline gives CDR1 SGHDT, CDR2 YYEEEE. The J segment lost 2 bases and the V segment lost 5 bases, leaving 4 bases of the junction unmatched. The CDR3 region is CASSYTGGTNEKLFF. CDR3 bases: TGTGCCAGCAGTTATACAGGGGGCACTAATGAAAAACTGTTTTTT.

The rearrangement uses TRBV30 and TRBJ1-5; D unclear. V lost 1 base and J 4 bases, leaving 14 bases between the germline ends. Per the germline V gene, CDR1 is GTSNPN and CDR2 is SVGIG (reference sequence). The CDR3 totals 15 residues. CDR3 sequence (DNA): TGTGCCTGGAGTGCCCCTGGACCAGGTAATCAGCCCCAGCATTTT. It codes for CAWSAPGPGNQPQHF.

This clone was seen just once. The chain uses TRBV7-8 and TRBJ2-7, with D perhaps TRBD2 (5 bases). Trimming removed 1 base from V and 3 bases from J, with 7 bases in between. Germline CDR1 reads SGHVS; CDR2 reads FQNEAQ. This CDR3 comprises 13 residues. The CDR3, as DNA: TGTGCCAGCAGCTTAGGCCGGGGCTACGAGCAGTACTTC. Translating gives CASSLGRGYEQYF.

The chain recombines TRBV28 with TRBJ1-1; the D is unclear. The germline CDR1 and CDR2 sequences are MDHEN and SYDVKM. The ends were cut back, 3 bases at V and 1 base at J, with 9 bases in the middle. CDR3 length equals 14 residues. The CDR3 here is CASSLSTGNTEAFF. CDR3 in DNA: TGTGCCAGCAGTTTGTCCACCGGGAACACTGAAGCTTTCTTT. The full variable domain, rest sourced from reference TRBV28 and TRBJ1-1, is DVKVTQSSRYLVKRTGEKVFLECVQDMDHENMFWYRQDPGLGLRLIYFSYDVKMKEKGDIPEGYSVSREKKERFSLILESASTNQTSMYLCASSLSTGNTEAFFGQGTRLTVV.

This clone came up once. The chain employs TRBV28 and TRBJ1-2; a weak D match, TRBD1 (5 bases). V shed 7 bases and J shed 6 bases, with 15 bases lying between them. CDR3 length equals 13 residues. From germline, CDR1 is MDHEN and CDR2 SYDVKM. The CDR3 DNA sequence: TGTGCCAGCAACCAGGACAATCGGGATGGCTACACCTTC. This encodes CASNQDNRDGYTF.

V and J are TRBV4-2 and TRBJ1-2, with D hard to call. This CDR3 spans 12 amino acids. V was shortened by 0 bases and J by 13 bases, with 12 bases between the two germline ends. Per germline, CDR1 LGHNA and CDR2 YNFKEQ. The CDR3: CASSQDSPPVTF. The CDR3 DNA follows: TGTGCCAGCAGCCAAGATTCCCCCCCGGTCACCTTC.

The chain links TRBV7-3 to TRBJ2-2, with D hard to call. The V gene's germline CDR1 is SGHTA and CDR2 FQGTGA. The CDR3 has 14 residues. V shed 2 bases and J shed 3 bases, with 7 bases lying between them. CDR3 in DNA: TGTGCCAGCAGCTTAGGGCCTGACACCGGGGAGCTGTTTTTT. It translates to CASSLGPDTGELFF.

The V and J genes are TRBV5-1 and TRBJ1-4; D gene unclear. The V and J ends lost 0 bases and 7 bases respectively, with 16 bases between them. Germline V gene lookup returns CDR1 SGHRS and CDR2 YFSETQ. The CDR3 is made up of 16 amino acids. The CDR3 bases are TGCGCCAGCAGCTTGGACCCCGGCCGAGTTGGTGAAAAACTGTTTTTT. It encodes CASSLDPGRVGEKLFF. Full variable domain (outside the CDR3, taken from reference TRBV5-1 and TRBJ1-4): KAGVTQTPRYLIKTRGQQVTLSCSPISGHRSVSWYQQTPGQGLQFLFEYFSETQRNKGNFPGRFSGRQFSNSRSEMNVSTLELGDSALYLCASSLDPGRVGEKLFFGSGTQLSVL.

The chain carries TRBV6-5 and TRBJ2-5; maybe TRBD1 (7 bases). Germline V gene data show CDR1 as MNHEY and CDR2 as SVGAGI. The V gene lost 6 bases and the J gene lost 11 bases, with 19 bases spanning the gap. The CDR3 covers 13 residues. CDR3 protein: CASRAGGILEQYF. The CDR3 coding sequence is TGTGCCAGCAGAGCAGGGGGGATTTTAGAGCAGTACTTC.

The chain couples TRBV20-1 to TRBJ2-3, with 11 bases that match TRBD2. V was pared by 3 bases and J by 7 bases, with 3 bases of the junction left unmatched. The CDR3 spans 13 residues. CDR1 and CDR2 from the germline V gene are DFQATT and SNEGSKA (reference sequence). DNA for the CDR3: TGCAGTGCTAGTAGCGGGGGGGCATATACGCAGTATTTT. Protein product: CSASSGGAYTQYF.

The chain joins TRBV6-1 to TRBJ1-5, with TRBD1 as a possible D gene (5 bases). The CDR3 has 15 residues. Between the trimmed V and J ends, which lost 3 bases and 4 bases, there was a span of 13 bases. Germline V gene lookup returns CDR1 MNHNS and CDR2 SASEGT. The DNA for the CDR3 is TGTGCCAGCAGTGAGACCGGGACGGATAATCAGCCCCAGCATTTT. Its protein product is CASSETGTDNQPQHF.

The V and J genes are TRBV7-2 and TRBJ2-1; 9 bases match TRBD1. V dropped 4 bases and J dropped 6; count of bases not matched to a gene: 13. The CDR3 consists of 17 residues. Germline CDR1 reads SGHTA; CDR2 reads FQGNSA. CDR3 region: CASSSPVMGTGLNEQFF. The CDR3 bases are TGTGCCAGCAGCTCACCAGTCATGGGGACAGGGCTCAATGAGCAGTTCTTC.

The rearrangement links TRBV5-1 to TRBJ2-3; the match to TRBD2 covers 12 bases. The junction had 6 bases not matched to a gene; V was cut back by 4 bases and J by 3 bases. This CDR3 has 16 amino acids. CDR1 and CDR2 from the germline V gene are SGHRS and YFSETQ. The CDR3 loop is CASSHRTSGKTDTQYF. As DNA, the CDR3 is TGCGCCAGCAGCCATAGGACTAGCGGGAAGACAGATACGCAGTATTTT.

The chain recombines TRBV9 with TRBJ2-3; TRBD2 aligns across 10 bases. The CDR3 has 18 amino acids. V lost 7 bases to trimming and J lost 0 bases; unmatched junction nucleotides: 14. CDR1 and CDR2 from the germline V gene are SGDLS and YYNGEE. The CDR3 loop is CASAERGGGLSSTDTQYF. The CDR3 DNA follows: TGTGCCAGCGCTGAGCGGGGGGGCGGACTGAGTAGCACAGATACGCAGTATTTT. The full variable domain, rest sourced from reference TRBV9 and TRBJ2-3, is DSGVTQTPKHLITATGQRVTLRCSPRSGDLSVYWYQQSLDQGLQFLIQYYNGEERAKGNILERFSAQQFPDLHSELNLSSLELGDSALYFCASAERGGGLSSTDTQYFGPGTRLTVL.

The V and J genes are TRBV6-5 and TRBJ1-3; D call uncertain. With 5 bases removed from V and 0 bases from J, the gap between germline ends came to 11 bases. The germline V gene has CDR1 MNHEY and CDR2 SVGAGI. The CDR3 loop spans 15 amino acids. CDR3 nucleotides: TGTGCCAGCAGTAGACCCACCAACTCTGGAAACACCATATATTTT. It encodes CASSRPTNSGNTIYF.

This sequence joins TRBV4-2 and TRBJ2-7, with TRBD2 as a possible D gene (6 bases). Trimming stripped 0 bases from V and 3 bases from J, with 15 bases between. CDR3 size: 16 residues. CDR1 and CDR2 from the germline V gene are LGHNA and YNFKEQ. CDR3 sequence reads: CASSQDEGTGGYEQYF. Here the CDR3 DNA reads TGTGCCAGCAGCCAAGATGAAGGTACCGGGGGCTACGAGCAGTACTTC.

The chain recombines TRBV7-9 with TRBJ2-7, with TRBD1 matching 9 bases. The CDR3 consists of 15 residues. J lost 1 base, V lost 5 bases, and 6 bases had no gene match. The germline V gene has CDR1 SEHNR and CDR2 FQNEAQ (reference sequence). The CDR3 here is CASSPRDRVSYEQYF. The CDR3 coding sequence is TGTGCCAGCAGCCCCCGGGACAGGGTTTCCTACGAGCAGTACTTC.

The rearrangement links TRBV7-9 to TRBJ1-6; tentatively, D is TRBD1 (6 bases). Germline V gene lookup returns CDR1 SEHNR and CDR2 FQNEAQ (reference sequence). The CDR3 has 16 residues. V lost 5 bases to trimming and J lost 3 bases, with 14 bases between them. Here the CDR3 DNA reads TGTGCCAGCAGCGCCGAAGGACAGCTCTATAATTCACCCCTCCACTTT. Amino acids: CASSAEGQLYNSPLHF. The full variable domain, completed using reference TRBV7-9 and TRBJ1-6, is DTGVSQNPRHKITKRGQNVTFRCDPISEHNRLYWYRQTLGQGPEFLTYFQNEAQLEKSRLLSDRFSAERPKGSFSTLEIQRTEQGDSAMYLCASSAEGQLYNSPLHFGNGTRLTVT.

This clone was detected only once. This rearrangement joins TRBV30 to TRBJ2-3, with D hard to call. This CDR3 region has 11 residues. Germline CDR1 reads GTSNPN; CDR2 reads SVGIG (reference sequence). The ends were cut back, 5 bases at V and 3 bases at J, with 6 bases in the middle. The CDR3 sequence: CAWLITDTQYF. The CDR3 DNA is TGTGCCTGGCTAATAACAGATACGCAGTATTTT.

The rearrangement links TRBV6-5 to TRBJ1-5; 12 bases fit TRBD1. Per the germline V gene, CDR1 is MNHEY and CDR2 is SVGAGI. This CDR3 is 14 amino acids long. Losses at the gene ends were 8 bases for V and 4 bases for J; bases not matched to a gene: 3. CDR3 nucleotides: TGTGCCAGCCGGGGACAGGGGGCAAATCAGCCCCAGCATTTT. It specifies CASRGQGANQPQHF.

DNA for the CDR3: TGTGCCAGCAGCCCATCCGGGACAGGTGGACATGAGCAGTTCTTC. This codes for CASSPSGTGGHEQFF. This chain links TRBV3-1 (or the pseudogene TRBV3-2) with TRBJ2-1; TRBD1 aligns across 8 bases. Germline V CDR1 and CDR2: LGHDT, YNNKEL (reference sequence). This CDR3 spans 15 amino acids. V lost 4 bases and J lost 8; bases outside the gene matches: 10.